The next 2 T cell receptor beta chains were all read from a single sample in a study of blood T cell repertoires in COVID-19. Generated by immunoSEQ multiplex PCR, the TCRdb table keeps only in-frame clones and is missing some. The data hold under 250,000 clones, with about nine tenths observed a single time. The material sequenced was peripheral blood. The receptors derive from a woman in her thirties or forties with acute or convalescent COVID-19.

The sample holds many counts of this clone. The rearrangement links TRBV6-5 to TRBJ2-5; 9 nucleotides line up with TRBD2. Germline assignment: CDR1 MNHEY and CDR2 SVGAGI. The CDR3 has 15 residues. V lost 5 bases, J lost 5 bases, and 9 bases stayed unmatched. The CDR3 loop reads CASSPLSGGEETQYF. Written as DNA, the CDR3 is TGTGCCAGCAGTCCCCTTAGCGGGGGCGAGGAGACCCAGTACTTC.

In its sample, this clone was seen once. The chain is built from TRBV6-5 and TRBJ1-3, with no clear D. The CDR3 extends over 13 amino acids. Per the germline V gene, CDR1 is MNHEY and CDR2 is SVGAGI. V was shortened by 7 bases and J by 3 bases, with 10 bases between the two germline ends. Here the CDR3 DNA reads TGTGCCAGCACCTTGGCCAGTGGAAACACCATATATTTT. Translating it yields CASTLASGNTIYF.